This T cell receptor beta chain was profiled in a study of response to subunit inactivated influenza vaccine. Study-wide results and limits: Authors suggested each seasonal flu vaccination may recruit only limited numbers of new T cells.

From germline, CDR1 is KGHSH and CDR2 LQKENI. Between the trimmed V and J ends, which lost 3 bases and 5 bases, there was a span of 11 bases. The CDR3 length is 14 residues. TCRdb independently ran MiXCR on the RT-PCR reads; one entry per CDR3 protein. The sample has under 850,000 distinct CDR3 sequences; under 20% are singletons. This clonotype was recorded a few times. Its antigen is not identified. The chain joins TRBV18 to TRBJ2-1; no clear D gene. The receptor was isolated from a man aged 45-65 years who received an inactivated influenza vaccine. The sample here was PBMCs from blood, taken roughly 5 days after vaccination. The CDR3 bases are TGTGCCAGCTCACCGGGAACGTTAGACAATGAGCAGTTCTTC. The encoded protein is CASSPGTLDNEQFF.